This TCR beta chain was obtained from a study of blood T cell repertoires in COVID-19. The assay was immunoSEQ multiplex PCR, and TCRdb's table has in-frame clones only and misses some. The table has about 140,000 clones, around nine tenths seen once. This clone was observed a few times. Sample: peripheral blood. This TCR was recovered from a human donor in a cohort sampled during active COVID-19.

CDR3 amino acids: CASSPPGAGYYEQYF. CDR3 coding DNA: TGTGCCAGCAGTCCTCCTGGAGCGGGGTACTACGAGCAGTACTTC. The chain joins TRBV27 to TRBJ2-7; TRBD2 aligns across 7 bases. Per the germline V gene, CDR1 is MNHEY and CDR2 is SMNVEV (reference sequence). The junction had 10 bases not matched to a gene; V was cut back by 5 bases and J by 3 bases. The CDR3 covers 15 residues.